This entry features one TCR beta chain sequence. Its antigen is undetermined. The germline V gene has CDR1 SGHRS and CDR2 YFSETQ. The germline V and J ends were trimmed by 1 base and 0 bases, with 8 bases remaining between them. The CDR3 length is 15 residues. This sample is part of a study of T cells in localized non-small cell lung cancer. Study-wide points: Exceeding tumor, uninvolved adjacent lung had the highest T cell clonality. The appearance of a median approximately 55 of the top 100 tumor clones was seen in adjacent lung.

Libraries were prepared by immunoSEQ multiplex PCR; TCRdb keeps only in-frame clonotypes and omits some of them. The table has 35,000 to 45,000 clones, about 88% seen once. The sample was peripheral blood, taken before any cancer treatment. The sequence was collected from a woman aged 18 to 49 with stage III lung adenocarcinoma. The chain employs TRBV5-1 and TRBJ2-1; D call uncertain. CDR3 sequence reads: CASSLSASSYNEQFF. CDR3 bases: TGCGCCAGCAGCTTGTCGGCCAGCTCCTACAATGAGCAGTTCTTC.